The 8 T cell receptor beta chains given below trace back to one sample, sequenced in a study of cytomegalovirus exposure and HLA in healthy donors (dated by TCRdb to 2016 to 2017). The library was produced with the immunoSEQ multiplex PCR assay. TCRdb provides this immuneACCESS table in a form limited to in-frame rearrangements. Some clones are lacking; in checked studies, under half of them reflect an unresolved V gene, and why the rest are absent is not known. The sample table records 200,000 to 250,000 clones; around nine tenths of these occur just once. The ten largest account for 2.5% to 3% of the sample. Sequencing was carried out using PBMCs. The receptors shown here come from a man aged 18 to 30 in good health and CMV-seronegative.

This clone appeared a few times. This rearrangement joins TRBV10-3 to TRBJ1-2, with D unresolved. Germline CDR1 and CDR2: ENHRY and SYGVKD. The CDR3 is made up of 12 amino acids. Trimming stripped 3 bases from V and 6 bases from J, with 8 bases between. The CDR3 is CAISEGGNGYTF. In nucleotides, the CDR3 is TGTGCCATCAGTGAAGGAGGGAATGGCTACACCTTC.

The chain recombines TRBV2 with TRBJ2-3, with 11 bases fitting TRBD2. There are 17 residues in the CDR3. With V trimmed by 5 bases and J by 4 bases, 11 bases remained unmatched. Germline values: CDR1 SNHLY, CDR2 FYNNEI. CDR3 DNA: TGTGCCAGCAGTTCAACTAGCGGGAGAAACAATGCAGATACGCAGTATTTT. Encoded protein: CASSSTSGRNNADTQYF.

The CDR3 nucleotides read TGCGCCAGCAGTCAACCGCCCGACAGGGAGCATCAGCCCCAGCATTTT. It is translated as CASSQPPDREHQPQHF. The chain links TRBV23-1 to TRBJ1-5; 7 bases fit TRBD1. TRBV23-1 is assigned to the ORF class and has an uncertain function. CDR3 length equals 16 residues. Trimming cost V 2 bases and J 5 bases; bases outside gene matches: 9.

The V gene is TRBV11-3, the J gene TRBJ2-3, with D perhaps TRBD1 (6 bases). Germline loops: CDR1 SGHNT, CDR2 YENEEA. The CDR3 consists of 15 residues. The V gene lost 6 bases and the J gene lost 0 bases, with 13 bases spanning the gap. The CDR3 DNA is TGTGCCAGCAGGAAAGGGGGATCTAGCACAGATACGCAGTATTTT. Amino acid sequence: CASRKGGSSTDTQYF. Based on the CDR3 plus reference TRBV11-3 and TRBJ2-3, the full variable domain is EAGVVQSPRYKIIEKKQPVAFWCNPISGHNTLYWYLQNLGQGPELLIRYENEEAVDDSQLPKDRFSAERLKGVDSTLKIQPAELGDSAVYLCASRKGGSSTDTQYFGPGTRLTVL.

The chain employs TRBV5-4 and TRBJ2-7; D possibly corresponds to TRBD2 (5 bases). Between the trimmed V and J ends, which lost 9 bases and 0 bases, there was a span of 10 bases. CDR3 length: 12 residues. Germline CDR1 reads SGHNT; CDR2 reads YYREEE (reference sequence). The CDR3 DNA sequence: TGTGCCATCGGGGAAAGCTCCTACGAGCAGTACTTC. Protein: CAIGESSYEQYF.

The gene calls are TRBV2 and TRBJ2-7; 11 bases line up with TRBD2. The trim removed 6 bases at V and 3 bases at J, leaving 7 bases unmatched. From germline, CDR1 is SNHLY and CDR2 FYNNEI. The CDR3 spans 15 residues. CDR3 DNA sequence: TGTGCCAGCAGCGAACTAGCGGGGGACTTCTACGAGCAGTACTTC. Translating gives CASSELAGDFYEQYF.

The V call is TRBV6-6, the J call TRBJ1-1; D gene unclear. The CDR3 runs to 11 residues. The germline V gene has CDR1 MNHNY and CDR2 SVGAGI (reference sequence). The V end was cut by 4 bases, the J end by 4 bases, with 4 bases between. The chain's CDR3 is CASSFGTEAFF. The CDR3 nucleotides are TGTGCCAGCAGTTTCGGCACTGAAGCTTTCTTT.

This chain links TRBV9 with TRBJ2-7, with D possibly matching TRBD1 (5 bases). V gave up 4 bases and J gave up 0 bases, with 11 bases separating them. The length of the CDR3 is 14 residues. From germline, CDR1 is SGDLS and CDR2 YYNGEE. This CDR3 reads CASSTTTASYEQYF. In DNA, the CDR3 is TGTGCCAGCAGCACTACGACAGCCTCCTACGAGCAGTACTTC.